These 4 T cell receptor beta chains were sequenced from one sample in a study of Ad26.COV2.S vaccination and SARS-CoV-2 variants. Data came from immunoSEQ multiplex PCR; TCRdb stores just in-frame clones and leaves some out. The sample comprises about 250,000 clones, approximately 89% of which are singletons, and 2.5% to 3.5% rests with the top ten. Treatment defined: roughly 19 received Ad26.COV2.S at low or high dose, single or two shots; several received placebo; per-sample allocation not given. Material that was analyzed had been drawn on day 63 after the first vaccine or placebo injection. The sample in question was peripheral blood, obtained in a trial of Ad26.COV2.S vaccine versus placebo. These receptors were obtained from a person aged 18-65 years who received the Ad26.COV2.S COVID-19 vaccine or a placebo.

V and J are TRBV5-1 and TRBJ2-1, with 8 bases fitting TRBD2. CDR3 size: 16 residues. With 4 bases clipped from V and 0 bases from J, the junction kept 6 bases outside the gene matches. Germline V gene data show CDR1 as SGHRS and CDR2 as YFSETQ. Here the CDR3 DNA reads TGCGCCAGCAGCCCAACTAGCGGTAGCTCCTACAATGAGCAGTTCTTC. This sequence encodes CASSPTSGSSYNEQFF.

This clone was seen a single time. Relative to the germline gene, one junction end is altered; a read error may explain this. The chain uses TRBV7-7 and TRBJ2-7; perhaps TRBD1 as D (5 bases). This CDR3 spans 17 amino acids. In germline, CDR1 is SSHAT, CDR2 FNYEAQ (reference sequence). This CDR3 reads CASSFGAPPTSSDEQYF. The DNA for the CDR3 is TGTGCCAGCAGCTTTGGGGCCCCCCCTACCTCCTCCGACGAGCAGTACTTC.

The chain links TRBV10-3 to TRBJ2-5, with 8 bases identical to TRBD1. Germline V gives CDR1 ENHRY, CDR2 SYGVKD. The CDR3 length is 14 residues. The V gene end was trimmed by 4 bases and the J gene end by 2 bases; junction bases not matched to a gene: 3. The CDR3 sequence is CAISGTGIQETQYF. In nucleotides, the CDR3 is TGTGCCATCAGTGGGACAGGGATTCAAGAGACCCAGTACTTC.

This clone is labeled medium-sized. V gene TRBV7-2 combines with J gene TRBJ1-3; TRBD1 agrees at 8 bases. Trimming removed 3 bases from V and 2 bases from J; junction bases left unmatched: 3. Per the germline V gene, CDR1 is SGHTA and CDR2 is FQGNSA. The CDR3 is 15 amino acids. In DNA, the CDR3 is TGTGCCAGCAGCTTCGACAGGGGAACTGGAAACACCATATATTTT. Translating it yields CASSFDRGTGNTIYF.